A single T cell receptor beta chain is shown here with its context. Its antigen is not identified. This sample is drawn from a study of cytomegalovirus exposure and HLA in healthy donors. Study context: Ancestry clustering placed 70% to 85% of approximately 370 genotyped donors in the Caucasian-associated cluster. Study-wide results and limits: HLA-A and HLA-B allele assignments for most subjects were reportedly predicted accurately using TCR beta sequences. For most TCR beta V segments, an earlier analysis put the productive rate at about 87% or about 30% of the time.

The PCR was carried out with 60 Vbeta primers and 13 Jbeta primers. How the authors handled the data: A later analysis counted 80 million or so unique TCR beta chains, roughly 11 million shared. Method: immunoSEQ multiplex PCR; TCRdb's copy keeps in-frame clones and lacks some. From that table come the V and J calls and clone size; the DNA was used to work out D and trimming. The table lists about 160,000 clones, more than 65% of them singletons, with nearly 6.5% in the top ten. Trimming removed 6 bases from V and 3 bases from J, with 11 bases in between. Germline V CDR1 and CDR2: MDHEN, SYDVKM. The CDR3 totals 14 residues.

The TCR comes from a man aged 50-59 years in good health and CMV-seropositive. The J gene is TRBJ1-4, the V gene TRBV28; maybe TRBD1 (6 bases). The specimen was PBMCs. This CDR3 is CASRGGIANEKLFF. The CDR3 DNA reads TGTGCCAGCAGAGGGGGTATAGCTAATGAAAAACTGTTTTTT.